These 2 T cell receptor beta chains were all obtained from the same sample, sequenced in a study of T cell responses to AZD1222 COVID-19 vaccine. Here immunoSEQ multiplex PCR was the method, and the copy in TCRdb shows in-frame clones only, minus some. The sample holds around 160,000 clones, roughly nine tenths seen once. The specimen comprised peripheral blood, sampled on day 0 of AZD1222 vaccination. The receptors derive from an adult in good health.

The chain combines TRBV6-1 with TRBJ1-2; possible D gene TRBD1, 6 bases. Germline CDR1 reads MNHNS; CDR2 reads SASEGT. V lost 0 bases and J 8 bases, leaving 19 bases between the germline ends. There are 16 residues in the CDR3. This CDR3 reads CASSEAWGGGLSGYTF. In DNA form, the CDR3 reads TGTGCCAGCAGTGAAGCTTGGGGGGGCGGCCTGTCGGGCTACACCTTC.

The gene calls are TRBV9 and TRBJ1-2; TRBD1 is a possible D gene (5 bases). Trimming pared 1 base from V and 7 bases from J, leaving 11 bases between. The CDR3 has 13 residues. Per germline, CDR1 SGDLS and CDR2 YYNGEE. CDR3 bases: TGTGCCAGCAGCGTAAGGAGGGGAAGTGGCTACACCTTC. It yields the protein CASSVRRGSGYTF.